This T cell receptor beta chain stems from a study of cytomegalovirus exposure and HLA in healthy donors. Overall study: There were more than 350 genotyped donors. Of these, roughly 80% fell in the genetic ancestry cluster associated with self-reported Caucasian donors. Study-wide results and caveats: Three of the chains that were CMV-associated were confirmed in vitro to be specific for CMV antigens. Later work showed greater clonal expansion in HLA-associated TCR beta chains than in equally common others.

CDR1 and CDR2 (germline): SNHLY, FYNNEI. The CDR3 consists of 15 residues. J gave up 4 bases and V 6 bases, and 10 bases lay outside the gene matches. Points on this clone: Its antigen is not known.

Both 60 Vbeta primers and 13 Jbeta primers went into the PCR. TCRdb's table, derived via immunoSEQ multiplex PCR, lists solely in-frame clones and lacks some. The sample lists 200,000 to 250,000 clones, 70% to 90% seen once, with around 1.2% in the top ten. The material sequenced was PBMCs. The V call is TRBV2, the J call TRBJ2-3; 7 positions match TRBD1. This sequence was found in a human donor in good health. The CDR3 nucleotides are TGTGCCAGCAGAAGTACGATAACAGGGGCAGATACGCAGTATTTT. This encodes CASRSTITGADTQYF.